Given below is one TCR beta chain in context. The antigen is unknown. CDR3 length: 13 residues. V dropped 4 bases and J dropped 7 bases, with 11 bases sitting between them. Germline assignment: CDR1 SNHLY and CDR2 FYNNEI. This sample is drawn from a study of T cell responses to AZD1222 COVID-19 vaccine. Study findings and constraints: CD4 TCRs covered the whole spike, strongest at regions 160-218 and 743-854. Increases in Spike-specific TCR breadth and depth were seen after two AZD1222 doses.

The assay was immunoSEQ multiplex PCR, and TCRdb's table has in-frame clones only and misses some. Of about 130,000 clones listed, 75% to 90% are singletons. This sequence was found in an adult in good health. The rearrangement joins TRBV2 to TRBJ1-5; D is uncertain. The sample in question was peripheral blood, obtained on day 0 of AZD1222 vaccination. The CDR3 DNA follows: TGTGCCAGCAGTGGCCTGGGGAAGCAGCCCCAGCATTTT. This encodes CASSGLGKQPQHF.